This is a list of T cell receptor beta chains from one sample in a study of patients and donors after allogeneic stem cell transplantation. In TCRdb, the RT-PCR reads were re-called with MiXCR into one record per CDR3 protein. The table has 25,000 to 40,000 distinct CDR3 sequences, 35% to 40% seen once. Sequencing input: blood, either unsorted or a sorted T cell fraction (not recorded which). Every receptor here comes from a human donor who was either an allogeneic HSCT recipient or a stem cell or donor lymphocyte infusion donor (not recorded which). It is not recorded whose cells these are; they may come from a transplant donor. Each CDR3 is given with its conserved first and last residue. The order of the fields is J gene, V gene, clone size, D gene, CDR3 protein, CDR3 DNA. D genes are given only for firm matches. Rows give clone size only sometimes, using once, few, many, or a class for an expanded clone.

>TRBJ1-5|TRBV15|NA|TRBD1
CATSRDGTGPSARPQHF
TGTGCCACCAGCAGAGATGGGACAGGGCCATCAGCACGGCCCCAGCATTTT
>TRBJ2-3|TRBV5-1|NA|TRBD2
CASSSGTSSLSTDTQYF
TGCGCCAGCAGCTCCGGGACTAGCTCCCTTAGCACAGATACGCAGTATTTT
>TRBJ2-1|TRBV15|NA|NA
CATSRSPWDTSYNEQFF
TGTGCCACCAGCAGATCCCCGTGGGACACATCCTACAATGAGCAGTTCTTC
>TRBJ1-5|TRBV7-2|few|NA
CASSLARDQPQHF
TGTGCCAGCAGCTTGGCAAGAGATCAGCCCCAGCATTTT
>TRBJ1-2|TRBV29-1|NA|TRBD1
CSGWDRGYYGYTF
TGCAGCGGCTGGGACAGGGGTTACTATGGCTACACCTTC
>TRBJ2-3|TRBV7-9|few|NA
CASSLDSSDTQYF
TGTGCCAGCAGCTTGGACTCCTCAGATACGCAGTATTTT
>TRBJ1-1|TRBV29-1|NA|TRBD1
CSAPRDTGDTEAFF
TGCAGCGCACCACGGGACACAGGGGACACTGAAGCTTTCTTT
>TRBJ1-1|TRBV20-1|NA|NA
CSAWRGASEAFF
TGCAGTGCCTGGCGGGGGGCGAGTGAAGCTTTCTTT
>TRBJ1-2|TRBV7-9|many|NA
CASSLTATPNYGYTF
TGTGCCAGCAGTTTGACAGCAACCCCCAACTATGGCTACACCTTC
>TRBJ1-4|TRBV13|few|NA
CASSLLEGTNEKLFF
TGTGCCAGCAGCTTACTGGAGGGAACTAATGAAAAACTGTTTTTT
>TRBJ2-5|TRBV7-2|NA|NA
CASSLVSSETQYF
TGTGCCAGCAGCTTAGTTAGTTCGGAGACCCAGTACTTC
>TRBJ2-7|TRBV4-1|few|TRBD2
CASSQRGLAEYEQYF
TGCGCCAGCAGCCAAAGGGGACTAGCGGAGTACGAGCAGTACTTC
>TRBJ2-7|TRBV3-1|NA|TRBD2
CASSQDRLGLAVYEQYF
TGTGCCAGCAGCCAAGATCGGCTGGGACTAGCGGTCTACGAGCAGTACTTC
>TRBJ1-4|TRBV20-1|few|NA
CSARRQENEKLFF
TGCAGTGCTAGAAGGCAGGAAAATGAAAAACTGTTTTTT
>TRBJ2-3|TRBV12-3/TRBV12-4|NA|TRBD2
CASSLAKGLATDTQYF
TGTGCCAGCAGTTTAGCTAAAGGACTAGCGACAGATACGCAGTATTTT
>TRBJ2-5|TRBV3-1|few|NA
CASSQGGLETQYF
TGTGCCAGCAGCCAAGGAGGGCTTGAGACCCAGTACTTC
>TRBJ2-1|TRBV12-3/TRBV12-4|few|NA
CASSQARGVGRQFF
TGTGCCAGCAGTCAGGCCAGGGGGGTGGGAAGACAGTTCTTC
>TRBJ1-6|TRBV15|NA|TRBD1
CATSRMRQGRSPLHF
TGTGCCACCAGCAGAATGAGACAGGGACGTTCACCCCTCCACTTT
>TRBJ2-2|TRBV24-1|NA|TRBD1
CATSLSGQGTGELFF
TGTGCCACCAGCTTATCGGGACAGGGGACCGGGGAGCTGTTTTTT
>TRBJ1-1|TRBV5-5|few|NA
CASSLVKNTEAFF
TGTGCCAGCAGCTTGGTCAAGAACACTGAAGCTTTCTTT
>TRBJ2-3|TRBV6-6|NA|TRBD2
CASSATSGGSTQYF
TGTGCCAGCAGCGCGACTAGCGGGGGGAGTACGCAGTATTTT
>TRBJ2-6|TRBV7-2|few|TRBD2
CASSLDSSGGPVVF
TGTGCCAGCAGCTTAGATTCTAGCGGGGGGCCCGTGGTGTTT
>TRBJ2-7|TRBV20-1|NA|NA
CSARSLSSYEQYF
TGCAGTGCTAGAAGCCTGAGCTCCTACGAGCAGTACTTC
>TRBJ1-2|TRBV24-1|NA|NA
CATSATAYGYTF
TGTGCCACCAGTGCTACAGCTTATGGCTACACCTTC
>TRBJ2-5|TRBV5-5|few|NA
CASSLYKLEETQYF
TGTGCCAGCAGCTTGTATAAGCTCGAGGAGACCCAGTACTTC
>TRBJ1-4|TRBV27|NA|NA
CASSLLQSTNEKLFF
TGTGCCAGCAGCCTCCTCCAATCAACTAATGAAAAACTGTTTTTT